What follows describes a single T cell receptor beta chain. Its antigen is not known. These data are taken from a study of OX40 agonist ivuxolimab in advanced cancers. Findings and caveats of the study: Relatively little clonal expansion, among the lowest observed, appeared in partial responders at 0.1-3.0 mg/kg. Expanded peripheral T-cell antigen specificity went undetermined.

Clones were sequenced by immunoSEQ multiplex PCR, and TCRdb holds only the in-frame ones, with some missing. The sample holds 60,000 or so clones; roughly 85% are singletons and the top ten take 0.88%. The receptor was isolated from an adult with an advanced solid tumor such as melanoma, head and neck, liver or kidney cancer. The material was CD4+ or CD8+ T cells sorted from blood, obtained in a trial of the OX40 agonist ivuxolimab.

CDR3 DNA: TGTGCCAGCGGGGGGCAGGGTAAATATGGCTACACCTTC. Protein sequence: CASGGQGKYGYTF. V and J are TRBV2 and TRBJ1-2, with D perhaps TRBD1 (6 bases). Germline CDR1 is SNHLY and CDR2 is FYNNEI. The V end lost 8 bases, the J end lost 5 bases, and 15 bases lay between the germline ends. The CDR3 is made up of 13 amino acids.